Shown below are 25 T cell receptor beta chains from a single sample sequenced in a study of T cells in localized non-small cell lung cancer. Profiling relied on immunoSEQ multiplex PCR, and the TCRdb table lists in-frame clones only, not all of them. The table lists around 30,000 clones, about four fifths of them singletons. Source: peripheral blood, taken before any cancer treatment. These receptors were taken from a male donor aged 60 or older with stage III squamous cell lung carcinoma.

The rearrangement joins TRBV13 to TRBJ2-7, with TRBD1 identical over 8 bases. Losses at the gene ends were 0 bases for V and 6 bases for J; bases not matched to a gene: 7. In germline, CDR1 is PRHDT, CDR2 FYEKMQ (reference sequence). The length of the CDR3 is 15 residues. The chain's CDR3 is CASSLGRTGLSEQYF. CDR3 bases: TGTGCCAGCAGCTTAGGACGGACAGGGTTGTCCGAGCAGTACTTC. Full variable domain (missing parts from reference TRBV13 and TRBJ2-7): AAGVIQSPRHLIKEKRETATLKCYPIPRHDTVYWYQQGPGQDPQFLISFYEKMQSDKGSIPDRFSAQQFSDYHSELNMSSLELGDSALYFCASSLGRTGLSEQYFGPGTRLTVT.

This rearrangement joins TRBV6-5 to TRBJ1-2; a weak D match, TRBD1 (5 bases). The germline CDR1 and CDR2 sequences are MNHEY and SVGAGI. Trimming left V 3 bases short and J 5 bases short, with 10 bases between. The CDR3 consists of 13 residues. CDR3 DNA sequence: TGTGCCAGCAGTTATTCAGAGGGGTATGGCTACACCTTC. Residues: CASSYSEGYGYTF.

This rearrangement joins TRBV11-2 to TRBJ2-7; 7 nucleotides align to TRBD1. The CDR3 is 13 residues long. V was clipped by 1 base and J by 3 bases; unmatched bases: 0. Germline-derived CDR1 and CDR2 are SGHAT and FQNNGV. Here the CDR3 reads CASSLGTGYEQYF. CDR3 DNA: TGTGCCAGCAGCTTAGGGACAGGCTACGAGCAGTACTTC.

The chain is built from TRBV15 and TRBJ2-7, with unresolved D. Trimming removed 8 bases at V and 0 bases at J, with 14 bases between. The CDR3 runs to 14 residues. Germline V gene lookup returns CDR1 LNHNV and CDR2 YYDKDF (reference sequence). The CDR3 reads CATAKGGGSYEQYF. In DNA, the CDR3 is TGTGCCACCGCCAAGGGTGGCGGCTCCTACGAGCAGTACTTC.

This clone was detected only a few times. This chain connects TRBV18 to TRBJ1-4; 8 bases map to TRBD1. This CDR3 contains 14 residues. J gave up 8 bases and V 3 bases, and 5 bases lay outside the gene matches. The germline CDR1 and CDR2 sequences are KGHSH and LQKENI. Here the CDR3 reads CASSPGGTGEKLFF. CDR3 coding DNA: TGTGCCAGCTCACCCGGAGGGACAGGCGAAAAACTGTTTTTT.

V and J are TRBV29-1 and TRBJ2-5; a weak D match, TRBD1 (5 bases). Germline CDR1 and CDR2: SQVTM and ANQGSEA. There are 12 residues in the CDR3. V was pared by 4 bases and J by 4 bases, with 10 bases between. The CDR3 nucleotides are TGCAGCGTTGGGGTCACAGGAGAGACCCAGTACTTC. Translation gives CSVGVTGETQYF.

V and J are TRBV10-3 and TRBJ2-7; perhaps TRBD1 as D (5 bases). Germline V gives CDR1 ENHRY, CDR2 SYGVKD. This CDR3 has 14 amino acids. Trimming shortened V by 4 bases and J by 0 bases, and 10 bases separated the two germline ends. In DNA, the CDR3 is TGTGCCATCAGTGGCCCGACAGCCTCCTACGAGCAGTACTTC. This gives the protein CAISGPTASYEQYF.

This chain connects TRBV5-1 to TRBJ1-1; the D gene is possibly TRBD1 (6 bases). The CDR3 is made up of 15 amino acids. Between the trimmed V and J ends, which lost 4 bases and 1 base, there was a span of 14 bases. From germline, CDR1 is SGHRS and CDR2 YFSETQ. The chain's CDR3 is CASSPPLQGNTEAFF. Here the CDR3 DNA reads TGCGCCAGCAGCCCTCCGCTACAGGGGAACACTGAAGCTTTCTTT. Supplemented by reference TRBV5-1 and TRBJ1-1, the full variable domain reads KAGVTQTPRYLIKTRGQQVTLSCSPISGHRSVSWYQQTPGQGLQFLFEYFSETQRNKGNFPGRFSGRQFSNSRSEMNVSTLELGDSALYLCASSPPLQGNTEAFFGQGTRLTVV.

The V call is TRBV10-3, the J call TRBJ2-7; perhaps TRBD2 as D (7 bases). The V gene's germline CDR1 is ENHRY and CDR2 SYGVKD. Trimming stripped 0 bases from V and 3 bases from J, with 15 bases between. CDR3 length equals 16 residues. The CDR3 region is CAISESGGQGSYEQYF. The DNA for the CDR3 is TGTGCCATCAGTGAGTCGGGGGGGCAGGGAAGCTACGAGCAGTACTTC.

The chain joins TRBV19 to TRBJ2-1; 8 bases map to TRBD1. The CDR3 has 13 amino acids. Trimming cost V 3 bases and J 8 bases; bases outside gene matches: 3. The V gene's germline CDR1 is LNHDA and CDR2 SQIVND (reference sequence). The CDR3 DNA reads as TGTGCCAGTAGTATCCGACAGGGGTATGAGCAGTTCTTC. Residues: CASSIRQGYEQFF.

The chain employs TRBV7-8 and TRBJ2-5; weak D call: TRBD2 (5 bases). V was shortened by 10 bases and J by 2 bases, with 11 bases between the two germline ends. This CDR3 comprises 12 residues. Per germline, CDR1 SGHVS and CDR2 FQNEAQ. The CDR3 region has the DNA TGTGCCATTAGCGCCCCACAAGAGACCCAGTACTTC. Translation gives CAISAPQETQYF. The full variable domain, completed using reference TRBV7-8 and TRBJ2-5, is GAGVSQSPRYKVAKRGQDVALRCDPISGHVSLFWYQQALGQGPEFLTYFQNEAQLDKSGLPSDRFFAERPEGSVSTLKIQRTQQEDSAVYLCAISAPQETQYFGPGTRLLVL.

The V gene is TRBV7-7, the J gene TRBJ2-7, with unresolved D. The CDR3 runs 13 residues. V was trimmed by 1 base and J by 3 bases, leaving 7 bases between them. The germline CDR1 and CDR2 sequences are SSHAT and FNYEAQ (reference sequence). In DNA form, the CDR3 reads TGTGCCAGCAGCTTAGACCCCAACTACGAGCAGTACTTC. As protein: CASSLDPNYEQYF.

The chain carries TRBV7-3 and TRBJ1-5; D is ambiguous. The CDR3 runs 14 residues. Germline CDR1 reads SGHTA; CDR2 reads FQGTGA. V was pared by 3 bases and J by 5 bases, with 11 bases between. CDR3 DNA: TGTGCCAGCAGCTTCCCCAGCGCCTATCAGCCCCAGCATTTT. This codes for CASSFPSAYQPQHF.

The V and J genes are TRBV27 and TRBJ2-5; perhaps TRBD1 as D (6 bases). CDR1 is MNHEY, CDR2 SMNVEV, per germline (reference sequence). With 5 bases removed from V and 2 bases from J, the gap between germline ends came to 9 bases. The CDR3 loop spans 13 amino acids. CDR3 loop: CASSKQGQETQYF. In DNA, the CDR3 is TGTGCCAGCAGTAAACAGGGACAAGAGACCCAGTACTTC.

The rearrangement joins TRBV7-2 to TRBJ2-7; D is possibly TRBD1 (6 bases). The CDR3 has 13 residues. Trimming stripped 5 bases from V and 2 bases from J, with 10 bases between. CDR1 is SGHTA and CDR2 is FQGNSA in the germline V gene. The CDR3 region has the DNA TGTGCCAGCAGCCTACAGGGTACCTACGAGCAGTACTTC. Translated: CASSLQGTYEQYF.

The chain uses TRBV27 and TRBJ1-1; 11 nucleotides agree with TRBD1. V dropped 10 bases and J dropped 0; count of bases not matched to a gene: 10. Germline V lookup: CDR1 MNHEY, CDR2 SMNVEV (reference sequence). The CDR3 consists of 16 residues. The CDR3 sequence is CATLGQGAGMNTEAFF. CDR3 nucleotides: TGTGCCACCCTCGGACAGGGGGCGGGAATGAACACTGAAGCTTTCTTT.

The gene calls are TRBV7-2 and TRBJ2-7; 13 bases line up with TRBD2. The CDR3 runs 14 residues. V was clipped by 4 bases and J by 6 bases; unmatched bases: 3. Germline values: CDR1 SGHTA, CDR2 FQGNSA. The CDR3 here is CASSSGLAGVEQYF. CDR3 nucleotides: TGTGCCAGCAGCTCCGGACTAGCGGGAGTCGAGCAGTACTTC.

This clone was observed once. The CDR3 DNA follows: TGTGCCAGTAGTACCGCCTGGACTAGCGGGGGAGACATTCAGTACTTC. It yields the protein CASSTAWTSGGDIQYF. The V gene is TRBV19, the J gene TRBJ2-4; TRBD2 matches 13 bases. Per the germline V gene, CDR1 is LNHDA and CDR2 is SQIVND (reference sequence). Trimming removed 4 bases from V and 8 bases from J; junction bases left unmatched: 8. The CDR3 loop spans 16 amino acids.

This chain connects TRBV5-1 to TRBJ1-5, with no clear D. This CDR3 has 14 amino acids. V shed 0 bases and J shed 4 bases, with 8 bases lying between them. CDR1 is SGHRS, CDR2 YFSETQ, per germline. The CDR3 loop reads CASSLGGSNQPQHF. CDR3 DNA sequence: TGCGCCAGCAGCTTGGGTGGTTCTAATCAGCCCCAGCATTTT.

The V and J genes are TRBV15 and TRBJ2-1; 7 nucleotides line up with TRBD1. The length of the CDR3 is 13 residues. Germline assignment: CDR1 LNHNV and CDR2 YYDKDF (reference sequence). Trimming removed 8 bases from V and 5 bases from J; junction bases left unmatched: 6. The CDR3 is CATSATGNNEQFF. Written as DNA, the CDR3 is TGTGCCACCTCCGCGACAGGGAACAATGAGCAGTTCTTC.

V gene TRBV12-5 combines with J gene TRBJ2-1; no reliable D call. Germline V gene data show CDR1 as LGHNT and CDR2 as FRNRAP. The CDR3 has 12 amino acids. Trimming took 5 bases from V and 7 from J, leaving 9 bases between them. The CDR3 here is CASGRFPNEQFF. CDR3 coding DNA: TGTGCTAGTGGTCGATTTCCGAATGAGCAGTTCTTC. Full variable domain (rest looked up from reference TRBV12-5 and TRBJ2-1): DARVTQTPRHKVTEMGQEVTMRCQPILGHNTVFWYRQTMMQGLELLAYFRNRAPLDDSGMPKDRFSAEMPDATLATLKIQPSEPRDSAVYFCASGRFPNEQFFGPGTRLTVL.

This rearrangement joins TRBV10-2 to TRBJ2-1; D remains ambiguous. V lost 6 bases and J lost 3, with 15 bases in between. The CDR3 sequence is 15 residues long. Germline CDR1 is WSHSY and CDR2 is SAAADI. CDR3 sequence (DNA): TGCGCCAGCAGCCCCACTGGCGGCAGCTACAATGAGCAGTTCTTC. Protein: CASSPTGGSYNEQFF.

The V and J genes are TRBV2 and TRBJ2-7; TRBD1 aligns across 8 bases. V was pared by 7 bases and J by 5 bases, with 10 bases of the junction left unmatched. CDR1 and CDR2 (germline): SNHLY, FYNNEI. This CDR3 is built from 14 residues. In nucleotides, the CDR3 is TGTGCCAGCACAGTCCCCGGACAGGGTCACGAGCAGTACTTC. Protein sequence: CASTVPGQGHEQYF.

This chain joins TRBV7-2 and TRBJ2-3, with 10 bases aligning to TRBD2. CDR1 is SGHTA and CDR2 is FQGNSA in the germline V gene. V shed 0 bases and J 0 bases; nucleotides not matched to a gene: 3. The length of the CDR3 is 17 residues. The CDR3 region has the DNA TGTGCCAGCAGCTTAGCGCTACTAGCGGGGAGCACAGATACGCAGTATTTT. Translating it yields CASSLALLAGSTDTQYF. The full variable domain, its missing parts supplied by reference TRBV7-2 and TRBJ2-3, is GAGVSQSPSNKVTEKGKDVELRCDPISGHTALYWYRQSLGQGLEFLIYFQGNSAPDKSGLPSDRFSAERTGGSVSTLTIQRTQQEDSAVYLCASSLALLAGSTDTQYFGPGTRLTVL.

The rearrangement joins TRBV5-1 to TRBJ2-3; TRBD1 matches at 9 bases. Germline V gene data show CDR1 as SGHRS and CDR2 as YFSETQ. CDR3 size: 14 residues. With 4 bases clipped from V and 6 bases from J, the junction kept 6 bases outside the gene matches. CDR3 amino acids: CASSRGQGLDTQYF. The CDR3 DNA is TGCGCCAGCAGCCGGGGACAGGGCTTGGATACGCAGTATTTT.